Described below is a single T cell receptor beta chain sequence and its context. The sample originates from a study of blood T cell repertoires in COVID-19. Turning to the study itself: From T cells, B-cell-depleted T cells, or PBMCs came the material, which was cDNA or gDNA.

Original processing notes: Amplification with reference gene primers provided the estimates of nucleated cell counts. Sequencing used immunoSEQ multiplex PCR; TCRdb keeps in-frame clones, though not all of them. The V and J calls and clone size come from that table; D and trimming were worked out from the DNA. The sample holds approximately 160,000 clones, about four fifths seen once. The CDR3 sequence is 13 residues long. The germline V gene has CDR1 WSHSY and CDR2 SAAADI. V lost 1 base and J 4 bases, leaving 7 bases between the germline ends. Input material: peripheral blood. This rearrangement joins TRBV10-2 to TRBJ1-2; D gene unclear. The source of this sequence is a man aged 55 to 70 with active or convalescent COVID-19. The CDR3 region is CASSELQFYGYTF. The CDR3 DNA is TGCGCCAGCAGTGAGTTACAGTTCTATGGCTACACCTTC.